This record looks at one TCR beta chain sequence and its context. This clonotype was counted ten times or more. The target of this receptor is not known. Within one base of it there is no much larger clone, and no base qualities were kept. This record comes from a study of neurological immune-mediated disorders (dated by TCRdb to about 2019). Regarding the study in general: Among the approximately 35 multiple sclerosis patients, relapsing-remitting MS was present in around 31 and secondary progressive MS was present in 3. The cohort comprised 68 subjects: around 15 HAM/TSP patients, approximately 34 multiple sclerosis patients and around 20 healthy controls. The roughly 100 TCR-beta libraries covered PBMC samples along with longitudinal samples, technical triplicates, and paired sorted CD4+ and CD8+ T-cell subsets. Peripheral blood TCR-beta repertoires from patients with HTLV-I-associated myelopathy (HAM/TSP), patients with multiple sclerosis, and healthy controls were compared in the study using UMI-based sequencing.

In the germline V gene, CDR1 corresponds to SGDLS and CDR2 to YYNGEE. Trimming takes 4 bases from V and 7 bases from J, and the germline ends sit 18 bases apart. Its CDR3 holds 15 amino acids, cysteine through phenylalanine. Only CDR3 DNA remains: 45 bases, in frame from the first base. For unsorted PBMC libraries, 2 million PBMCs were used after storage in RNAlater at -80 degrees C until RNA extraction. Multiple sclerosis patients were enrolled in a US clinical protocol under which disease progression was evaluated by magnetic resonance imaging. PBMCs were separated from peripheral blood using Ficoll-Hypaque density gradient centrifugation and then cryopreserved in liquid nitrogen. cDNA synthesis used template-switch 5'RACE with a primer carrying a 10-nucleotide random unique molecular identifier tagging each TCR transcript. Over 160 million TCR-beta sequences, covering 15-18 subjects, were produced in each sequencing run. Total RNA was extracted with the RNeasy kit. The KAPA Real-time Library Amplification kit was used to amplify TCR-beta VDJ regions with primers for the TCR constant region and the 5'RACE anchor. Sample indexes and Illumina adaptors were added in a first PCR, after which library yield was increased in a second PCR. After Ampure bead purification, the TCR product of roughly 650 bp was size-selected on a 2% E-gel SizeSelection system. Before pooling, libraries had their quality checked on a Bioanalyzer, their concentration measured with Qubit, and their quantity determined with the Kapa Library Quantification kit. Libraries were sequenced paired-end 2 x 150 bp on an Illumina HiSeq 2500. To increase sequence diversity, roughly 24-31% phiX was spiked into each library pool. The study's processing was this. The quality-filtered reads were processed with the UMI-based MiGEC pipeline, whose error correction step removed more than 80% of the raw TCR sequences. IMGT germline references were used for aligning VDJ genes, and each clonotype was defined as a unique CDR3 amino acid sequence together with its V-J genes. Clonal expansion, Shannon diversity, and CDR3 relatedness (CalcPairwiseDistances, ClusterSamples) were evaluated with VDJtools, and phylogenetic trees were built with CLCbio workbench. A clone was classed as expanded if it had 8 or more unique UMIs, a cutoff based on coefficient-of-variation modelling across technical triplicates. The public reads were quality trimmed at Q25 with fastp and then assembled into clones with MiXCR by TCRdb, keeping productive beta chains. Entries that share a CDR3 protein sequence are merged under the most common genes and DNA. TCRdb's processing, not the authors' own work, is the source of the V and J calls. The sample data list 60,000 to 80,000 distinct CDR3 sequences, and around 4.8% of these were observed just once. The ten largest clones add up to about 3.2% of the sample.

General findings and caveats noted by the study authors: In a phylogenetic analysis, the repertoires of 18 out of 34 MS patients fell into a single cluster of related CDR3 sequences, pointing to a possible signature at the repertoire level. No association of the MS cluster with clinical or MRI features was observed, and the need for larger cohorts was stated by the authors. Across subjects, expanded clones never shared an identical CDR3 amino acid sequence, which suggests that the TCR-beta repertoires in every group were private. TCR clonal expansion was highest in HAM/TSP patients and lowest in MS patients, with MS patients falling below even healthy controls.

Recombination connected TRBV9 to TRBJ2-1; tentative D gene TRBD2, with 7 bases matching. The sample comprised PBMCs. The TCR originated in a woman between 45 and 60 years old with multiple sclerosis. The sequence in DNA is TGTGCCAGCAGCCCCCAGGGGATTAGCGGGAATGAGCAGTTCTTC. The encoded protein is CASSPQGISGNEQFF.